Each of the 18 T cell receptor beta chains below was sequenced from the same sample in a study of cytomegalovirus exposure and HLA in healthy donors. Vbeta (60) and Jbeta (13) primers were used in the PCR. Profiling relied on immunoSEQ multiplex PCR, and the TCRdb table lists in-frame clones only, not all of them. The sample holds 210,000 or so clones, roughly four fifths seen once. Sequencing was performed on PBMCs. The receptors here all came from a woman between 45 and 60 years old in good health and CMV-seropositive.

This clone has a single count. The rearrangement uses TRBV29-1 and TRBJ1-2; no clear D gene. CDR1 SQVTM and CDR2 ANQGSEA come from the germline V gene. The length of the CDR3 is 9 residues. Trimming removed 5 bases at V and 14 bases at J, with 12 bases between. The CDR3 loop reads CSVYEGDTF. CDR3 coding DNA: TGCAGCGTTTATGAGGGCGATACCTTC.

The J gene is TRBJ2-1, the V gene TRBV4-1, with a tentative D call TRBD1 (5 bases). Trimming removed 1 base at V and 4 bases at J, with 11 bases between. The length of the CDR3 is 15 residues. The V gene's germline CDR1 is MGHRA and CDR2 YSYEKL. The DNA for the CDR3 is TGCGCCAGCAGCCAAGGGACACGAAGATACAATGAGCAGTTCTTC. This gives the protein CASSQGTRRYNEQFF.

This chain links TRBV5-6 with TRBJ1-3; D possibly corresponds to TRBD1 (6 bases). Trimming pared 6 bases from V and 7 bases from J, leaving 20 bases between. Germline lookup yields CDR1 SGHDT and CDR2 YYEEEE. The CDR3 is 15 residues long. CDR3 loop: CASNLDRRVSNTIYF. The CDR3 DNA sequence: TGTGCCAGCAACCTGGACAGAAGAGTTAGTAACACCATATATTTT.

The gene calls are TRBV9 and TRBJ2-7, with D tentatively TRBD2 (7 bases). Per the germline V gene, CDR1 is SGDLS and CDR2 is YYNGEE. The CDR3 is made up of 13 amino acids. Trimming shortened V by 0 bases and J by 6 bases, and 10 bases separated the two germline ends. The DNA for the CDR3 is TGTGCCAGCAGCGTAGAGGGAGGGGGCGAGCAGTACTTC. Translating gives CASSVEGGGEQYF.

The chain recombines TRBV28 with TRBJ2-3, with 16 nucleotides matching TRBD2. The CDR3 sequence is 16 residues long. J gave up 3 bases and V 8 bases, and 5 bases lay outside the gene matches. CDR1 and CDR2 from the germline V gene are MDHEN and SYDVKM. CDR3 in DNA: TGTGCCAGCGGGACTAGCGGGGGGGTTCGGACAGATACGCAGTATTTT. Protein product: CASGTSGGVRTDTQYF.

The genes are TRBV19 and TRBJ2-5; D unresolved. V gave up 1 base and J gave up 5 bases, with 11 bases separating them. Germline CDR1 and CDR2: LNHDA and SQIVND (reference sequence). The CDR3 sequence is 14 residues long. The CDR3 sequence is CASSIAPQYETQYF. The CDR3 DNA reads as TGTGCCAGTAGTATAGCCCCACAGTACGAGACCCAGTACTTC.

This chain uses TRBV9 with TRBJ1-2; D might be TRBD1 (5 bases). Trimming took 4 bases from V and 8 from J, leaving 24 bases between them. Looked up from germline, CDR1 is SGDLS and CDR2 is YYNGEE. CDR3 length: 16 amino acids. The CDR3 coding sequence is TGTGCCAGCAGCCCCGAAGGGGACGGGGGGGTCGAAGGCTACACCTTC. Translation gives CASSPEGDGGVEGYTF. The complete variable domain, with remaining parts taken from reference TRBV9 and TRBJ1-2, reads DSGVTQTPKHLITATGQRVTLRCSPRSGDLSVYWYQQSLDQGLQFLIQYYNGEERAKGNILERFSAQQFPDLHSELNLSSLELGDSALYFCASSPEGDGGVEGYTFGSGTRLTVV.

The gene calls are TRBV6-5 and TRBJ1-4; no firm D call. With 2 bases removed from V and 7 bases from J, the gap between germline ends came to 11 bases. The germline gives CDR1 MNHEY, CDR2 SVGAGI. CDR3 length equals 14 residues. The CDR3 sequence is CASSYIGGSEKLFF. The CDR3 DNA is TGTGCCAGCAGTTACATAGGTGGGAGTGAAAAACTGTTTTTT.

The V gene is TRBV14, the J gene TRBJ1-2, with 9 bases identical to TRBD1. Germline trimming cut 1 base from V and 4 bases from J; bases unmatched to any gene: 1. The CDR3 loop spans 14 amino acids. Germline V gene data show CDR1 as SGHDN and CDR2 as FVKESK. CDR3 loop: CASSQGTGAYGYTF. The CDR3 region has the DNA TGTGCCAGCAGCCAAGGGACAGGGGCCTATGGCTACACCTTC.

In DNA, the CDR3 is TGTGCCAGCAGCGAGGGACTAGCGGGGGTAATCGAGCAGTACTTC. Translation: CASSEGLAGVIEQYF. J is TRBJ2-7 and V is TRBV7-2, with 14 bases that match TRBD2. Germline CDR1 is SGHTA and CDR2 is FQGNSA. J lost 6 bases, V lost 5 bases, and 6 bases had no gene match. This CDR3 is built from 15 residues.

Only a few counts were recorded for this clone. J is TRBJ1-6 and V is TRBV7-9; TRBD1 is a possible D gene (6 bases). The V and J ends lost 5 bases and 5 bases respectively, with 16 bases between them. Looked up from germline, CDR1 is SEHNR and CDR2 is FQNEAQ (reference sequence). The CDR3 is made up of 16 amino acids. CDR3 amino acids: CASSEDSLPNNSPLHF. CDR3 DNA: TGTGCCAGCAGCGAGGACAGTTTGCCCAATAATTCACCCCTCCACTTT.

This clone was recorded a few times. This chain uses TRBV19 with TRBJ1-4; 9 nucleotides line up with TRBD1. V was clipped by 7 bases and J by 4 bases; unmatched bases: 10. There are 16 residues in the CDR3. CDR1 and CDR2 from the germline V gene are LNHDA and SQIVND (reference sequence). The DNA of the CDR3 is TGTGCCAGTACCGAACAGGGGGCTCTGATTAATGAAAAACTGTTTTTT. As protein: CASTEQGALINEKLFF.

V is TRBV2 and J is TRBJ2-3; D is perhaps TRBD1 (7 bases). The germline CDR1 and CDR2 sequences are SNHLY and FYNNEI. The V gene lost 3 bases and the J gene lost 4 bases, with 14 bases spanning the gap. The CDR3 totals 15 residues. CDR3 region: CASSEEARGADTQYF. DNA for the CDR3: TGTGCCAGCAGTGAGGAGGCCAGGGGGGCAGATACGCAGTATTTT.

CDR3: CASSESKGATQPQHF. As DNA, the CDR3 is TGCGCCAGCAGTGAGTCGAAGGGGGCTACTCAGCCCCAGCATTTT. The chain combines TRBV10-2 with TRBJ1-5, with 7 bases identical to TRBD1. Germline V lookup: CDR1 WSHSY, CDR2 SAAADI. The CDR3 consists of 15 residues. V shed 0 bases, J shed 6 bases, and the junction held 5 bases outside the gene matches.

The CDR3 spells CASSLGVTGGELFF. The CDR3, as DNA: TGTGCCAGCAGCTTAGGGGTAACAGGGGGAGAGCTGTTTTTT. The chain recombines TRBV11-3 with TRBJ2-2, with 8 nucleotides matching TRBD1. The CDR3 totals 14 residues. The V segment lost 1 base and the J segment 11 bases; nucleotides outside the gene matches: 6. Per germline, CDR1 SGHNT and CDR2 YENEEA.

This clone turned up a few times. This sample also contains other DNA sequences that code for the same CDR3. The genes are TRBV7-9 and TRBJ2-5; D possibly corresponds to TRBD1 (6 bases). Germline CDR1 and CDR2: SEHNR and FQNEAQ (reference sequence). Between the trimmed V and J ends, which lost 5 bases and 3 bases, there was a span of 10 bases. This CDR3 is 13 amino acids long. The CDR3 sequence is CASSLTGKETQYF. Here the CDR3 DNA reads TGTGCCAGCAGCCTAACAGGGAAAGAGACCCAGTACTTC.

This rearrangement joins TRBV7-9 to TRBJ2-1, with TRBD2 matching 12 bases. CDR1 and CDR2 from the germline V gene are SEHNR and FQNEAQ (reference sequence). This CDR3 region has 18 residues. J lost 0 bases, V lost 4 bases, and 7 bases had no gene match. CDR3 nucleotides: TGTGCCAGCAGCTCCCCTAGCGGGGGGGCCCGCTCCTACAATGAGCAGTTCTTC. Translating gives CASSSPSGGARSYNEQFF.

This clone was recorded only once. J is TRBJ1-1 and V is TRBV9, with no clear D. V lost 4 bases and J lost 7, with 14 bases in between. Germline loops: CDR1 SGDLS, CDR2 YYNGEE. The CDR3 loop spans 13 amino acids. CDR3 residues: CASSLSHGGEAFF. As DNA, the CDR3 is TGTGCCAGCAGCCTTAGTCATGGAGGTGAAGCTTTCTTT.